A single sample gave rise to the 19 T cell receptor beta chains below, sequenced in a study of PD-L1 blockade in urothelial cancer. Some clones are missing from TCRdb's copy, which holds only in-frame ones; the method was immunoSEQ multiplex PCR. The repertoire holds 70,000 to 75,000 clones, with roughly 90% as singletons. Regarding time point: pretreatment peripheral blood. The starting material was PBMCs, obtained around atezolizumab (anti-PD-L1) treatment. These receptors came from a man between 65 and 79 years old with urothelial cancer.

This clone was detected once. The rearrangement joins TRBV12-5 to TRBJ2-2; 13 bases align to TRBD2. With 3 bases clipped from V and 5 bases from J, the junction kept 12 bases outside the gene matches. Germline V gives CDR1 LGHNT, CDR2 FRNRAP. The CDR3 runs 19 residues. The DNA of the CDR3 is TGTGCTAGTGGTTTAGGGGGGACTAGCGGGAAGTGGAGGACCGGGGAGCTGTTTTTT. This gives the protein CASGLGGTSGKWRTGELFF.

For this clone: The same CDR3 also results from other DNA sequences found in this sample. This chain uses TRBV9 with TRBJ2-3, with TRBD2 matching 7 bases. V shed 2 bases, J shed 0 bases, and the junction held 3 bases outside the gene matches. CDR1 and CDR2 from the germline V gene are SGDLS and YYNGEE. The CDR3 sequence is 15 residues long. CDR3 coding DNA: TGTGCCAGCAGCGTTCTAGCGGCTAGCACAGATACGCAGTATTTT. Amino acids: CASSVLAASTDTQYF.

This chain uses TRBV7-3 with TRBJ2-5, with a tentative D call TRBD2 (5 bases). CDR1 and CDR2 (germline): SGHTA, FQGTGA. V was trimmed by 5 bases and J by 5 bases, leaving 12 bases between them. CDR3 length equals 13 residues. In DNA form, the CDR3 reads TGTGCCAGCAGCGCGGGCACCCGGGAGACCCAGTACTTC. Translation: CASSAGTRETQYF.

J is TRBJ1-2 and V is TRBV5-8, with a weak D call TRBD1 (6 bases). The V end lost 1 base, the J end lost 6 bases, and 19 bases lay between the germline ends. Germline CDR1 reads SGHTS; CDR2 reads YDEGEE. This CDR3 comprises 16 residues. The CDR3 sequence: CASSLFRGSTVDGYTF. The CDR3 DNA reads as TGTGCCAGCAGCTTGTTCAGGGGCTCTACGGTAGATGGCTACACCTTC.

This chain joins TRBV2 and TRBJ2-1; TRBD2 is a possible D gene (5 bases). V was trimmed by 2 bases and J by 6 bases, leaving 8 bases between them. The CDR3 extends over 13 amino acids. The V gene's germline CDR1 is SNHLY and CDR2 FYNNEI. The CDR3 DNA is TGTGCCAGCAGTGAACCTAGCATCAATGAGCAGTTCTTC. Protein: CASSEPSINEQFF.

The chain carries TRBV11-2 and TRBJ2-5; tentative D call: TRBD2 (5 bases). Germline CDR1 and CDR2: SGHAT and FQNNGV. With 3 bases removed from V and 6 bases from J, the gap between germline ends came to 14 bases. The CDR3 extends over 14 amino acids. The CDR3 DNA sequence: TGTGCCAGCAGCTTGAACCGATCGGGGAAGACCCAGTACTTC. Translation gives CASSLNRSGKTQYF.

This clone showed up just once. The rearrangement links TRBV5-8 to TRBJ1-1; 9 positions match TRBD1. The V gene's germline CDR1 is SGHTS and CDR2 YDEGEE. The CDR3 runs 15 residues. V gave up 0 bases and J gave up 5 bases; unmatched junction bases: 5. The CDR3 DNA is TGTGCCAGCAGCTTGGGACAGGGGGTAAGGACTGAAGCTTTCTTT. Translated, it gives CASSLGQGVRTEAFF.

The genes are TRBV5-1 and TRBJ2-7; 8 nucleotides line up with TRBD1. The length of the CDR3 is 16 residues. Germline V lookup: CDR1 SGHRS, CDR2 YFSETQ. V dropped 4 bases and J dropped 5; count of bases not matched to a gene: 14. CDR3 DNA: TGCGCCAGCAGCGTCCGGGGTCAGACAGGGGTGGACGAGCAGTACTTC. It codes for CASSVRGQTGVDEQYF.

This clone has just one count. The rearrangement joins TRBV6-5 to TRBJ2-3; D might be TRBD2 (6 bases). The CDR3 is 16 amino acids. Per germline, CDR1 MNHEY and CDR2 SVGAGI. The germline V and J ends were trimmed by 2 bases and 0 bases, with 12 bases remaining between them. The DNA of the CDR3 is TGTGCCAGCAGTTACAGGGGACTTCCTAGCACAGATACGCAGTATTTT. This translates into CASSYRGLPSTDTQYF.

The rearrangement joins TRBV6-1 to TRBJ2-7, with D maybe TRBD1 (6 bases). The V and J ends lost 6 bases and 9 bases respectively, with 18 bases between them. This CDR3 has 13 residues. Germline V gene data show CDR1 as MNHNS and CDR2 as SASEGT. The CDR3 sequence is CASSQGPDVRQYF. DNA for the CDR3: TGTGCCAGCAGCCAGGGGCCCGATGTCAGGCAGTACTTC.

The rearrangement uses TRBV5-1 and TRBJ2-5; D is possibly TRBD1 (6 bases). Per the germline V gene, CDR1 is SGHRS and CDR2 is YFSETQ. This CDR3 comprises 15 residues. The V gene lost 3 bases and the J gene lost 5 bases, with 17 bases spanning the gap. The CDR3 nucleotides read TGCGCCAGCAGCTCCAATACAGGGTCCCGGGAGACCCAGTACTTC. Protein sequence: CASSSNTGSRETQYF.

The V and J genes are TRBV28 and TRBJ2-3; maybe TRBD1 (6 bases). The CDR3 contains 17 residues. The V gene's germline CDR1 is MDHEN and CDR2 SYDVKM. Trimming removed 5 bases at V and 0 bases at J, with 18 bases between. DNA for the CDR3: TGTGCCAGCAGTCCTTGGGGGCAGGGGTTTAGCACAGATACGCAGTATTTT. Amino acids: CASSPWGQGFSTDTQYF.

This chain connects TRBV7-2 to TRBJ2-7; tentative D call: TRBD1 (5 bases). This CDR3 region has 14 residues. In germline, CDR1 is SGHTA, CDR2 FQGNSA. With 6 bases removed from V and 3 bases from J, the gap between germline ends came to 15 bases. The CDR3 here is CASRGRQGSYEQYF. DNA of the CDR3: TGTGCCAGCAGGGGCCGGCAGGGAAGCTACGAGCAGTACTTC.

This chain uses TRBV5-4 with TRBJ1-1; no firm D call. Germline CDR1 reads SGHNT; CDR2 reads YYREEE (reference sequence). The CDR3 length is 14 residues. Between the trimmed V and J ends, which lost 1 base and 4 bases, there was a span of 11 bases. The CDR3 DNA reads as TGTGCCAGCAGCTTGCCGGGGAGTCCCACTGAAGCTTTCTTT. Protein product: CASSLPGSPTEAFF.

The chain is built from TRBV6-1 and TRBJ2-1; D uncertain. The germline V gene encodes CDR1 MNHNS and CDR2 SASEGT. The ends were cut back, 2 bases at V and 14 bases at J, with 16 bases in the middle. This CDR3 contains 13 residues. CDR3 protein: CASSETSDSRKFF. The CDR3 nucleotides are TGTGCCAGCAGTGAAACCAGTGACTCGAGGAAGTTCTTC.

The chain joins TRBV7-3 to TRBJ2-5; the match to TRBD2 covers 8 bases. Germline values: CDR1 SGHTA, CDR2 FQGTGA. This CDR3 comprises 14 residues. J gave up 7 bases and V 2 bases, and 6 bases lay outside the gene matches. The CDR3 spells CASSLSGGGRTQYF. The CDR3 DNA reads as TGTGCCAGCAGCTTATCCGGGGGGGGAAGGACCCAGTACTTC.

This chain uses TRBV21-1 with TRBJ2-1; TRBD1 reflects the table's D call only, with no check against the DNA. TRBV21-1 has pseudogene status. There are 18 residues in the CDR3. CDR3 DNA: TGTGCCAGCAGCAAGCCAGCCCTCAGGGGAACCTCCTACAATGAGCAGTTCTTC. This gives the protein CASSKPALRGTSYNEQFF.

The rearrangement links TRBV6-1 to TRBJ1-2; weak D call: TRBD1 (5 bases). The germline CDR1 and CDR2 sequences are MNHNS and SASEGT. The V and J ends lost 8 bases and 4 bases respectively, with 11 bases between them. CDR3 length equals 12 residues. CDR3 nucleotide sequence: TGTGCCAGCTTTGACAGAACCTATGGCTACACCTTC. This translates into CASFDRTYGYTF.

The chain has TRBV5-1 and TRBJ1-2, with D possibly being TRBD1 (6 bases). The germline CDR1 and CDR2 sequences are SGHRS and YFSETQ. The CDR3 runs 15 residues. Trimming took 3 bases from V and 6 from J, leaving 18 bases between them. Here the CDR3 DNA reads TGCGCCAGCAGCTCAGTGCCGGGACATCTCGATGGCTACACCTTC. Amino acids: CASSSVPGHLDGYTF.